The entry below describes one T cell receptor (beta chain). The V segment lost 0 bases and the J segment 14 bases; nucleotides outside the gene matches: 7. Germline lookup yields CDR1 LGHDT and CDR2 YNNKEL (reference sequence). The CDR3 extends over 14 amino acids. This entry comes from a study of T-cell memory formation after mild COVID-19. TCRdb ran MiXCR on the 5' RACE reads and lists one entry per CDR3 protein. This sample has approximately 500,000 distinct CDR3 sequences, with roughly 23% found just once. This TCR came from an adult woman who had mild COVID-19 (a few samples of this study predate the infection). Cell type and time point are not known. The gene calls are TRBV3-1 and TRBJ2-1, with 10 positions matching TRBD2. What was sequenced was PBMCs or a T cell subset sorted from them (not recorded which). DNA for the CDR3: TGTGCCAGCAGCCAAGATAGTCTAGCGGGGGAGAAGTTCTTC. It specifies CASSQDSLAGEKFF.